This TCR beta chain was observed in a study of T-cell reconstitution after alpha-beta-depleted transplantation in children. Trimming removed 5 bases from V and 0 bases from J, with 8 bases in between. The germline V gene has CDR1 PRHDT and CDR2 FYEKMQ (reference sequence). The CDR3 length is 13 residues. This clonotype was counted at least ten times. A library of TCRbeta sequences, prepared with unique molecular identifiers, was generated. From the PCR reads, TCRdb called clonotypes with MiXCR, one entry per CDR3 protein. The table has about 230,000 distinct CDR3 sequences, more than 10% seen once. This TCR came from a human donor who donated a stem cell graft to a child with acute lymphoblastic leukemia. The J gene is TRBJ2-7, the V gene TRBV13, with D possibly being TRBD2 (6 bases). The specimen comprised PBMCs from the stem cell graft donor, sampled from the stem cell graft. CDR3 in DNA: TGTGCCAGCAGCCGGGGGAACTCCTACGAGCAGTACTTC. Protein: CASSRGNSYEQYF.